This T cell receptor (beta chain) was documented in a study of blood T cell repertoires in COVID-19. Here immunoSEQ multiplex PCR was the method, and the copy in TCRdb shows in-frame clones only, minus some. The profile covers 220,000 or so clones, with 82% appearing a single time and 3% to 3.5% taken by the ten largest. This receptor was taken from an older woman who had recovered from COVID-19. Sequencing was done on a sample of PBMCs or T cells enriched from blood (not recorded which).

The CDR3 protein is CSVEVFGGNTDTQYF. Written as DNA, the CDR3 is TGCAGCGTTGAGGTTTTTGGGGGCAACACAGATACGCAGTATTTT. The V call is TRBV29-1, the J call TRBJ2-3, with TRBD1 as a possible D gene (6 bases). The ends were cut back, 3 bases at V and 2 bases at J, with 15 bases in the middle. The germline CDR1 and CDR2 sequences are SQVTM and ANQGSEA. This CDR3 has 15 amino acids.